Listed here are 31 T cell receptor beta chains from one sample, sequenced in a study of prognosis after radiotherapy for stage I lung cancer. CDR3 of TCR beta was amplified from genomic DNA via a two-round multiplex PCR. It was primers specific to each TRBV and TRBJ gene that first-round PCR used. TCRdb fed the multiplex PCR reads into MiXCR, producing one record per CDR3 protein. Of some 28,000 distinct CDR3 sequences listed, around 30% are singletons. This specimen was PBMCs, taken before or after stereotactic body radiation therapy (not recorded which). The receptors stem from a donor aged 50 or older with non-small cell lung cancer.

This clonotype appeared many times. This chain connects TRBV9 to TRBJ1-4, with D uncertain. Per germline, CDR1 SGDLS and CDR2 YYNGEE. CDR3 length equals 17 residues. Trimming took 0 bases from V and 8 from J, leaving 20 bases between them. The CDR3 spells CASSVAGRRRFGEKLFF. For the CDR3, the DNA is TGTGCCAGCAGCGTAGCGGGCAGGCGGAGGTTTGGAGAAAAACTGTTTTTT. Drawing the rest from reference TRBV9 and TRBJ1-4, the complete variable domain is DSGVTQTPKHLITATGQRVTLRCSPRSGDLSVYWYQQSLDQGLQFLIQYYNGEERAKGNILERFSAQQFPDLHSELNLSSLELGDSALYFCASSVAGRRRFGEKLFFGSGTQLSVL.

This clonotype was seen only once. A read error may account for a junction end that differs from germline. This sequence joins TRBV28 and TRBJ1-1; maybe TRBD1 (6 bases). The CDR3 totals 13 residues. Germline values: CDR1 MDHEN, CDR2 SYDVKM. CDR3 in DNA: TGTACCAGCAGCGAAGACAGGTTTCAGGAGGCTTTCTTT. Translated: CTSSEDRFQEAFF.

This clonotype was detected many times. CDR3 amino acids: CASSLRGGDGGELFF. CDR3 nucleotide sequence: TGTGCCAGCAGTCTTAGGGGTGGAGATGGCGGGGAGCTGTTTTTT. This chain links TRBV12-3 or TRBV12-4 with TRBJ2-2; D is perhaps TRBD1 (5 bases). Deletions cut 5 bases from V and 7 bases from J, with 17 bases between. The CDR3 has 15 amino acids.

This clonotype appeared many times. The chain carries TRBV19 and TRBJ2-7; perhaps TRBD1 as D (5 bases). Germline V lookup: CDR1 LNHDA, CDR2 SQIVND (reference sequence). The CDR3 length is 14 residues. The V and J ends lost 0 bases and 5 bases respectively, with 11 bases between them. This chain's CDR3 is CASSIEAGRHEQYF. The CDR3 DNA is TGTGCCAGTAGTATAGAGGCAGGGCGTCACGAGCAGTACTTC.

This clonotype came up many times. The CDR3 DNA sequence: TGTGCCAGCACCGGACAGGGAAAAGAGACCCAGTACTTC. It translates to CASTGQGKETQYF. This chain joins TRBV6-1 and TRBJ2-5; TRBD1 matches 8 bases. Unmatched junction bases numbered 4, after V lost 7 bases and J lost 3 bases. The CDR3 runs to 13 residues. In germline, CDR1 is MNHNS, CDR2 SASEGT.

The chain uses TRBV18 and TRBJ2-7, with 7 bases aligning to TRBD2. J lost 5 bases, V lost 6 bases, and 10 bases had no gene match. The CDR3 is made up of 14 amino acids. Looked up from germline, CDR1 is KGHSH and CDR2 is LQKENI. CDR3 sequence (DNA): TGTGCCAGCTCCTCAGCGGGATCCGCCCACGAGCAGTACTTC. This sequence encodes CASSSAGSAHEQYF.

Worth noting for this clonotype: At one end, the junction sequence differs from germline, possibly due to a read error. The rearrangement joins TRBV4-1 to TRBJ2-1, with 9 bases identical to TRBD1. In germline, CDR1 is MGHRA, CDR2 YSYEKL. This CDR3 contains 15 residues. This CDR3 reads CASRPGQGSFNEQFF. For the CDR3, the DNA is TGCGCCAGCAGACCGGGACAGGGTTCCTTCAATGAGCAGTTCTTC.

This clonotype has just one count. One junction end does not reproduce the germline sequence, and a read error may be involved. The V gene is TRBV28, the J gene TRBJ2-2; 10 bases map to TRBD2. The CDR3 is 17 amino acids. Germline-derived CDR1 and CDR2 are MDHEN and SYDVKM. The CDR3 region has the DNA TGTGCCAGCATTTTACTAGCGGGGTGTCGGGAAGCCGGGGAGCTGTTTTTT. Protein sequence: CASILLAGCREAGELFF.

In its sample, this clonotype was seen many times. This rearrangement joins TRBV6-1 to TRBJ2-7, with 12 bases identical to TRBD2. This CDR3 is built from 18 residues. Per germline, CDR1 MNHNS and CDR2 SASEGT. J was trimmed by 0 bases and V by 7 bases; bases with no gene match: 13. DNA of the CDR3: TGTGCCAGCAAGAAGGGGCTAGCGGGAGGGCCGTTCTCCTACGAGCAGTACTTC. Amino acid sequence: CASKKGLAGGPFSYEQYF.

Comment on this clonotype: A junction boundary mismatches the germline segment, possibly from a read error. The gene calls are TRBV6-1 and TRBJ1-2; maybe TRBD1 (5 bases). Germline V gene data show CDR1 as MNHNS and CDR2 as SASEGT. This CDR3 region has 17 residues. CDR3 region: CASSRRGFWGVGYGYNF. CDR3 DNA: TGTGCCAGCTCCCGCCGGGGGTTTTGGGGGGTAGGATATGGCTACAACTTC.

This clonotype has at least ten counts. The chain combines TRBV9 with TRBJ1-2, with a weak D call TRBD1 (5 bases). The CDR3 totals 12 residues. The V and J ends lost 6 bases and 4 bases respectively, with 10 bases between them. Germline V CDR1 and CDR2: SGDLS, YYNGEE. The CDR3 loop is CASTRDVYGYTF. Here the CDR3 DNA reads TGTGCCAGCACCAGGGATGTCTATGGCTACACCTTC.

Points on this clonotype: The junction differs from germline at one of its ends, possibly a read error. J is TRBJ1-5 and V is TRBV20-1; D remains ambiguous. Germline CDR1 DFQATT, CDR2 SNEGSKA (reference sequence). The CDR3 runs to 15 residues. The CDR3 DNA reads TGCAGTGCTAGAACACACCGTTATAGCAATCAGTCCCAGCATTTT. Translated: CSARTHRYSNQSQHF.

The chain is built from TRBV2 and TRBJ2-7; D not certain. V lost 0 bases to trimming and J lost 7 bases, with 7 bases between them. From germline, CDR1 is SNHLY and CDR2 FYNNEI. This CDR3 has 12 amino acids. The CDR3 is CASSEALQEQYF. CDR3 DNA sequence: TGTGCCAGCAGTGAAGCCCTTCAAGAGCAGTACTTC.

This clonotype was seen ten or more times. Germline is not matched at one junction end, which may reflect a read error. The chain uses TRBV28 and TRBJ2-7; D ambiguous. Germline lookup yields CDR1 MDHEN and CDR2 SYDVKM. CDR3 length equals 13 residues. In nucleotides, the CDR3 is TGTGTCAGCAGTTTCGGGCCGCCCGCCGAGCAGTACTTC. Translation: CVSSFGPPAEQYF.

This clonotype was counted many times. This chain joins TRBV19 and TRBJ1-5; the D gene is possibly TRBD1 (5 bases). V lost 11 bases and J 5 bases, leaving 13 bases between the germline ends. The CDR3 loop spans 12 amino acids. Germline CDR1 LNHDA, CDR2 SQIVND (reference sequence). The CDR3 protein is CAGGDYDQPQHF. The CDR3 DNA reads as TGTGCCGGGGGGGATTATGATCAGCCCCAGCATTTT.

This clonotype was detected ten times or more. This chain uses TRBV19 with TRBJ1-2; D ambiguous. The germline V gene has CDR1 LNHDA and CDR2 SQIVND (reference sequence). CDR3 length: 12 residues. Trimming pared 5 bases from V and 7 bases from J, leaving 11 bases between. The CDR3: CASSPRTPGYTF. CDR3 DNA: TGTGCCAGTAGTCCTAGAACCCCTGGCTACACCTTC.

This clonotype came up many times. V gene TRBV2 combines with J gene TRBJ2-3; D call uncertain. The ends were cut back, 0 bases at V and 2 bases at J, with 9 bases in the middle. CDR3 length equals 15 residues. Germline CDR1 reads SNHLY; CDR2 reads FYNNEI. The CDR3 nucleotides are TGTGCCAGCAGTGAAGCCTGGCAAGACACAGATACGCAGTATTTT. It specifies CASSEAWQDTDTQYF.

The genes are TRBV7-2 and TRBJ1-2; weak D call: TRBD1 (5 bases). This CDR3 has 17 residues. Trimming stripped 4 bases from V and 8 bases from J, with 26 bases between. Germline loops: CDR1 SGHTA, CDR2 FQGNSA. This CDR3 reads CASSSCSRVGVPMGYTF. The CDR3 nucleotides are TGTGCCAGCAGCTCATGTTCCAGGGTTGGAGTTCCTATGGGCTACACCTTC.

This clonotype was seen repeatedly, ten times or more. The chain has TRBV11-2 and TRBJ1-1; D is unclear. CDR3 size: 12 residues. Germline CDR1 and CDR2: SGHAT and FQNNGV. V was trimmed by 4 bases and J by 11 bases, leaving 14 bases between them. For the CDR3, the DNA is TGTGCCAGCAGCTCCCCGCCGAAGAGGGCTTTCTTT. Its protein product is CASSSPPKRAFF.

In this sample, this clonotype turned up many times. The CDR3 sequence: CASSLATSPDTQYF. CDR3 coding DNA: TGTGCCAGCAGCTTGGCGACTAGCCCAGATACGCAGTATTTT. The gene calls are TRBV5-4 and TRBJ2-3; 7 positions match TRBD2. The CDR3 length is 14 residues. Trimming took 0 bases from V and 4 from J; bases not matched to a gene: 2. Germline CDR1 reads SGHNT; CDR2 reads YYREEE (reference sequence).

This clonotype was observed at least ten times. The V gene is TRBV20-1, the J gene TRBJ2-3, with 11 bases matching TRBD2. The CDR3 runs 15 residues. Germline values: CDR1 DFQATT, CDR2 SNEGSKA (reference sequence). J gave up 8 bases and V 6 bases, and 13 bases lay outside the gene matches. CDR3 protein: CSATPLAGGEFTQYF. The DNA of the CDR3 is TGCAGTGCCACCCCCTTAGCGGGGGGGGAATTTACGCAGTATTTT.

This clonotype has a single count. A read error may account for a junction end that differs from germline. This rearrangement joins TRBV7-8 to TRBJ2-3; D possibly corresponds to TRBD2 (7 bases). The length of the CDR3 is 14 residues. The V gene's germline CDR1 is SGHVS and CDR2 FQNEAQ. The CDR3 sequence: CSSSLRGGTDTQNF. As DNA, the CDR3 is TGTTCCAGCAGCTTGAGGGGGGGCACAGATACGCAGAATTTT.

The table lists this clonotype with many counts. CDR3 coding DNA: TGTGCCAGCAGCCTCGGGACTTGGCAGAATGGCTACACCTTC. The encoded protein is CASSLGTWQNGYTF. This chain links TRBV4-2 with TRBJ1-2; D is possibly TRBD1 (5 bases). This CDR3 has 14 amino acids. CDR1 LGHNA and CDR2 YNFKEQ come from the germline V gene. V gave up 4 bases and J gave up 6 bases, with 15 bases separating them.

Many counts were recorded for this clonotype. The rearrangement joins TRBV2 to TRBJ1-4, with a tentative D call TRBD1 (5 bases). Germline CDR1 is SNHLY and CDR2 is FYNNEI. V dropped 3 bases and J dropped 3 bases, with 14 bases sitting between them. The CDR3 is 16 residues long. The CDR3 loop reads CASSESWGMANEKLFF. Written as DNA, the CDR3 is TGTGCCAGCAGTGAGTCCTGGGGGATGGCTAATGAAAAACTGTTTTTT.

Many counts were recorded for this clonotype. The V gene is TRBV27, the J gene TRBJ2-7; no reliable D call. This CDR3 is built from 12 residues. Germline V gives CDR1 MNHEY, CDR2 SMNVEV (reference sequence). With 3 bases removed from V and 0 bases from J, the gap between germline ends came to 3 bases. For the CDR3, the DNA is TGTGCCAGCAGTTTCAGCTCCTACGAGCAGTACTTC. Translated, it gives CASSFSSYEQYF.

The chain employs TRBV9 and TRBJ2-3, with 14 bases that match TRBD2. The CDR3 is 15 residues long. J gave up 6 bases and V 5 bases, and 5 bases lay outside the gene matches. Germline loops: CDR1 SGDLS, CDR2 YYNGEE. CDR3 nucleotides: TGTGCCAGCAGAGCGACTAGCGGGGGGGTGGATACGCAGTATTTT. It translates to CASRATSGGVDTQYF.

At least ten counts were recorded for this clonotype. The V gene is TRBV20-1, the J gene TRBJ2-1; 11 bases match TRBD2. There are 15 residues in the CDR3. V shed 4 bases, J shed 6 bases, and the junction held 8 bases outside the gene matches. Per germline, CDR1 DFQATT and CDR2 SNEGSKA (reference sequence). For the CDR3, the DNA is TGCAGTGCTACCGATAGCGGGAGGGCCCGCAATGAGCAGTTCTTC. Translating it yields CSATDSGRARNEQFF.

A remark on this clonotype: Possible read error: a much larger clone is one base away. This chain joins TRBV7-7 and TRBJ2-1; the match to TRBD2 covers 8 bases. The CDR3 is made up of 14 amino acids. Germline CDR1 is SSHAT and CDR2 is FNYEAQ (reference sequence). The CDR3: CASSPGLEGDEQFF. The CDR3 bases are TGTGCTAGCAGCCCGGGACTAGAGGGCGATGAGCAGTTCTTC.

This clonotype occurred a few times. The CDR3, as DNA: TGCAGTGCTAGCGCAAGGCAGCTGAACACTGAAGCTTTCTTT. This encodes CSASARQLNTEAFF. J is TRBJ1-1 and V is TRBV20-1, with D unclear. V lost 3 bases and J lost 0, with 11 bases in between. There are 14 residues in the CDR3. From germline, CDR1 is DFQATT and CDR2 SNEGSKA (reference sequence).

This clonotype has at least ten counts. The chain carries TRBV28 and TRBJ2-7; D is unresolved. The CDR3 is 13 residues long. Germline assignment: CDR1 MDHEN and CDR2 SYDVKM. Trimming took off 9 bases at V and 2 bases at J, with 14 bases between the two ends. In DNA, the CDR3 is TGTGCCAGTACCGGTGGGAACACCTACGAGCAGTACTTC. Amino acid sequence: CASTGGNTYEQYF.

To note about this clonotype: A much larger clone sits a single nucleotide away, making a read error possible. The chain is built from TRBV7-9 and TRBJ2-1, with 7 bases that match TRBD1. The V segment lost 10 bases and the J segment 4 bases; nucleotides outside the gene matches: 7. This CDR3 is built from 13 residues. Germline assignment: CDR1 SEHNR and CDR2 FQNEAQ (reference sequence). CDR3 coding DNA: TGTGCCAACACCCCGGGACAGTACAATGAGCAGTTCTTC. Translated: CANTPGQYNEQFF. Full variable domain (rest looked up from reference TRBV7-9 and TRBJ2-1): DTGVSQNPRHKITKRGQNVTFRCDPISEHNRLYWYRQTLGQGPEFLTYFQNEAQLEKSRLLSDRFSAERPKGSFSTLEIQRTEQGDSAMYLCANTPGQYNEQFFGPGTRLTVL.